This T cell receptor beta chain was sequenced for a study of blood T cell repertoires in COVID-19. In the study's own analysis: For nucleated cells, counts were estimated from reference gene primer amplification. Clones were sequenced by immunoSEQ multiplex PCR, and TCRdb holds only the in-frame ones, with some missing. That table furnishes V, J and clone size, whereas the DNA furnished D and trimming. The data hold 96,000 or so clones, with 90% observed a single time. Source material: peripheral blood. This TCR was sampled from a man aged 55 to 70 with acute or convalescent COVID-19.

CDR3 sequence reads: CASSSDRDFSGANVLTF. The CDR3 region has the DNA TGCGCCAGCAGCTCGGACAGGGATTTTTCTGGGGCCAACGTCCTGACTTTC. This chain connects TRBV5-1 to TRBJ2-6, with 8 bases fitting TRBD1. The CDR3 sequence is 17 residues long. The V gene's germline CDR1 is SGHRS and CDR2 YFSETQ. V dropped 3 bases and J dropped 1; count of bases not matched to a gene: 6.